This TCR beta chain was recovered during a study of STAT5B mutations in CD4+ large granular lymphocyte leukemia. Study at large: Among healthy controls, a particular HLA allele went with more CDR3 'QG' motifs. Findings and limits, study-wide: TRBV06-family usage was enriched in top patient clones (8/27) versus controls (2/35).

A note on this clone: As yet, its antigen is unknown.

V gave up 1 base and J gave up 1 base, with 9 bases separating them. CDR1 is LNHDA and CDR2 is SQIVND in the germline V gene (reference sequence). The CDR3 is made up of 15 amino acids. Sequencing was at survey level. Sequencing was performed with immunoSEQ multiplex PCR; in TCRdb, only in-frame clones are kept and a portion is missing. The table lists 37,000 or so clones, around 90% of them singletons. The sequence derives from a human donor in good health. Sequencing was performed on CD4+ T cells from blood buffy coats. The V call is TRBV19, the J call TRBJ2-3, with D perhaps TRBD2 (5 bases). CDR3 loop: CASSIGLAGTDTQYF. DNA of the CDR3: TGTGCCAGTAGTATAGGCCTAGCAGGCACAGATACGCAGTATTTT.